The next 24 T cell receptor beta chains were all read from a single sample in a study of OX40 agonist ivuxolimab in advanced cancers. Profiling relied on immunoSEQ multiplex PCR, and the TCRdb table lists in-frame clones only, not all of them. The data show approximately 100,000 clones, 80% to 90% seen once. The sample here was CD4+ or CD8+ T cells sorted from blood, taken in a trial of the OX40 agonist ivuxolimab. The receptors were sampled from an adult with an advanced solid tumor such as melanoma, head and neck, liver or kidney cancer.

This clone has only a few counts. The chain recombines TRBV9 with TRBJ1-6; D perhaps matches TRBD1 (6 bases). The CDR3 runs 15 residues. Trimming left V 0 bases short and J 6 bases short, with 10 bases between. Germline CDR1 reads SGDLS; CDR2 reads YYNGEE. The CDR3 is CASSVEDRFNSPLHF. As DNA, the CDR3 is TGTGCCAGCAGCGTAGAGGACAGATTTAATTCACCCCTCCACTTT.

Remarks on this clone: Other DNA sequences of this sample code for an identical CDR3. CDR3 in amino acids: CASSSGAPTDTQYF. The CDR3 DNA follows: TGCGCCAGCAGCTCCGGGGCACCAACAGATACGCAGTATTTT. The rearrangement uses TRBV5-1 and TRBJ2-3; tentatively, D is TRBD1 or TRBD2 (5 bases each). There are 14 residues in the CDR3. CDR1 is SGHRS, CDR2 YFSETQ, per germline. The V and J ends lost 3 bases and 3 bases respectively, with 11 bases between them.

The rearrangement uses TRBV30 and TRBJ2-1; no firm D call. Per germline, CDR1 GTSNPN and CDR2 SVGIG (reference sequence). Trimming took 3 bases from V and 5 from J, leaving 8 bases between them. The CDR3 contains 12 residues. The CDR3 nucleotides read TGTGCCTGGAGCTCCAGTAACAATGAGCAGTTCTTC. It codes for CAWSSSNNEQFF. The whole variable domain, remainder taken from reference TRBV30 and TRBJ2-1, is SQTIHQWPATLVQPVGSPLSLECTVEGTSNPNLYWYRQAAGRGLQLLFYSVGIGQISSEVPQNLSASRPQDRQFILSSKKLLLSDSGFYLCAWSSSNNEQFFGPGTRLTVL.

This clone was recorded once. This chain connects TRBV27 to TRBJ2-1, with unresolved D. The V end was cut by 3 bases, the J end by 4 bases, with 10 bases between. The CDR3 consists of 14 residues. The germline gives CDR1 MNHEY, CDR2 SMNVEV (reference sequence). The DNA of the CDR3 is TGTGCCAGCAGTTTGGACCAGGTGTACAATGAGCAGTTCTTC. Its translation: CASSLDQVYNEQFF.

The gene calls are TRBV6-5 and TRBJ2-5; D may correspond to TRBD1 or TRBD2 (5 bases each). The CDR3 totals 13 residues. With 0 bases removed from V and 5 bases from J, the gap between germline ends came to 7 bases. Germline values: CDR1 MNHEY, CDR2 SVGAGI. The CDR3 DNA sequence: TGTGCCAGCAGTTACTCGGGGGTGGAGACCCAGTACTTC. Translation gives CASSYSGVETQYF.

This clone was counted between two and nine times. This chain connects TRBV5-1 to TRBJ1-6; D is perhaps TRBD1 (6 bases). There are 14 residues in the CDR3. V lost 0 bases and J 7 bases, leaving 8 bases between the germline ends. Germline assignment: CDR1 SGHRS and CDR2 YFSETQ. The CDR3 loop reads CASSLVGGNSPLHF. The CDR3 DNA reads TGCGCCAGCAGCTTGGTTGGGGGCAATTCACCCCTCCACTTT. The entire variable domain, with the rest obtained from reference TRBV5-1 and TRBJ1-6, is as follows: KAGVTQTPRYLIKTRGQQVTLSCSPISGHRSVSWYQQTPGQGLQFLFEYFSETQRNKGNFPGRFSGRQFSNSRSEMNVSTLELGDSALYLCASSLVGGNSPLHFGNGTRLTVT.

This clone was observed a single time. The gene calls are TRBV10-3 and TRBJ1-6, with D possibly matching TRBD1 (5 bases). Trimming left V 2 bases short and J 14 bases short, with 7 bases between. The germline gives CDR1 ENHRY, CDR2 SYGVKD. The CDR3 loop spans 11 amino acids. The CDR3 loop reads CAISEIGALHF. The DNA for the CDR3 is TGTGCCATCAGTGAGATAGGGGCCCTCCACTTT.

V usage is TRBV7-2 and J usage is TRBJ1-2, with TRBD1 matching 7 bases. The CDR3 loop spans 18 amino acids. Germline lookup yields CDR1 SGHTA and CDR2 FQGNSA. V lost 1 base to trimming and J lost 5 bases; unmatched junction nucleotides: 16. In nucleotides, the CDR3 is TGTGCCAGCAGCTTAGACGGCCGGTCGGCCGGGACAGATTATGGCTACACCTTC. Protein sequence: CASSLDGRSAGTDYGYTF.

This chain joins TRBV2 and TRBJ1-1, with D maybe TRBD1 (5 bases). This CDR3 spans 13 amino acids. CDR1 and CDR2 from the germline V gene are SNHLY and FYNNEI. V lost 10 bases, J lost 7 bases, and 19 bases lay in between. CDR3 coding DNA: TGTGCCACAGGACGGTCGGCGAGGGGTGAAGCTTTCTTT. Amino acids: CATGRSARGEAFF.

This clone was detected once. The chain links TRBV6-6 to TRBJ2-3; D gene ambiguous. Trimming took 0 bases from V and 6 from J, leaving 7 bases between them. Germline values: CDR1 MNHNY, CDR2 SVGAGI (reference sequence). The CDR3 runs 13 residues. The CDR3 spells CASSYSSVDTQYF. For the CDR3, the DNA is TGTGCCAGCAGTTACTCGTCGGTGGATACGCAGTATTTT.

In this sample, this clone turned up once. The CDR3 is CASSSTGGETYEQYF. CDR3 nucleotide sequence: TGTGCCAGCAGTTCTACAGGGGGGGAAACCTACGAGCAGTACTTC. The chain employs TRBV28 and TRBJ2-7, with a possible D match to TRBD1 (8 bases). This CDR3 has 15 amino acids. V was clipped by 4 bases and J by 2 bases, with 15 bases between them. Germline V gene lookup returns CDR1 MDHEN and CDR2 SYDVKM.

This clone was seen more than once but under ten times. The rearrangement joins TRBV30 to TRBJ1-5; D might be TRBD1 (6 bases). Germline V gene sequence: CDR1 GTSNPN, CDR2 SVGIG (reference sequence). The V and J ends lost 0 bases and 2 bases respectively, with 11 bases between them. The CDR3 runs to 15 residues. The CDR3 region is CAWSVSRGRNQPQHF. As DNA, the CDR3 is TGTGCCTGGAGTGTATCACGGGGGCGCAATCAGCCCCAGCATTTT.

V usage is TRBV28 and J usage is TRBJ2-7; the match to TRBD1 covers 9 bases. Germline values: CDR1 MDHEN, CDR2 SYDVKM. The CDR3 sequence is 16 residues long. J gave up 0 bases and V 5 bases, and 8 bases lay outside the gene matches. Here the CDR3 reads CASSATGTGTSYEQYF. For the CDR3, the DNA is TGTGCCAGCAGTGCCACTGGGACAGGGACCTCCTACGAGCAGTACTTC.

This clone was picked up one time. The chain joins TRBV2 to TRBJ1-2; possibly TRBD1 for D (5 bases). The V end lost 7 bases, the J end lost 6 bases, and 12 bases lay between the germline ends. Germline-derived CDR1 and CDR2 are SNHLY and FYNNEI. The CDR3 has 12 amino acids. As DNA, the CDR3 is TGTGCCAGCATAATCGGGGGTAATGGCTACACCTTC. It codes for CASIIGGNGYTF. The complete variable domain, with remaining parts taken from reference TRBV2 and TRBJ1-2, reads EPEVTQTPSHQVTQMGQEVILRCVPISNHLYFYWYRQILGQKVEFLVSFYNNEISEKSEIFDDQFSVERPDGSNFTLKIRSTKLEDSAMYFCASIIGGNGYTFGSGTRLTVV.

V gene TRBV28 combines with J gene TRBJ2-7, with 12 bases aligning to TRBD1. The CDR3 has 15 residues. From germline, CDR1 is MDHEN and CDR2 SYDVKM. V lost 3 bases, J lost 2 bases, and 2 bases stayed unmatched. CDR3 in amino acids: CASSLGQGAPYEQYF. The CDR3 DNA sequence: TGTGCCAGCAGTTTGGGACAGGGGGCGCCCTACGAGCAGTACTTC.

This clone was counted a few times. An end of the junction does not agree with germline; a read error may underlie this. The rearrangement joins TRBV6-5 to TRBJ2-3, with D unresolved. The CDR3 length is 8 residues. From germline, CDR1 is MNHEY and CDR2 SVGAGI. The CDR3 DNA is TGTGCCAACAGTACGCAGTATTTT. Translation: CANSTQYF.

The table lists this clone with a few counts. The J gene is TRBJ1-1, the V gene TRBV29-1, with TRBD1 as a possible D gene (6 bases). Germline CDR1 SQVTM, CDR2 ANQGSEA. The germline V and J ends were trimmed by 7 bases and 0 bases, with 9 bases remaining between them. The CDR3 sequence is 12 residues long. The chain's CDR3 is CSAGGMNTEAFF. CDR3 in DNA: TGCAGCGCTGGGGGCATGAACACTGAAGCTTTCTTT.

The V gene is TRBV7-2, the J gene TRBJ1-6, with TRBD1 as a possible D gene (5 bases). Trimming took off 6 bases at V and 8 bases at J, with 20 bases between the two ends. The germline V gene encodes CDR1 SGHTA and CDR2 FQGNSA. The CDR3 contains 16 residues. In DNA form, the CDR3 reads TGTGCCAGCAGATTAAGGCCGACAGCCTGGTATTCACCCCTCCACTTT. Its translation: CASRLRPTAWYSPLHF.

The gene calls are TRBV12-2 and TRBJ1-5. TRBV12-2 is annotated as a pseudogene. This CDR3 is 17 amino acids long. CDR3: CASRLVRGIWRNQPQHF. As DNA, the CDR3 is TGTGCAAGTCGCTTAGTAAGAGGGATATGGCGGAATCAGCCCCAGCATTTT.

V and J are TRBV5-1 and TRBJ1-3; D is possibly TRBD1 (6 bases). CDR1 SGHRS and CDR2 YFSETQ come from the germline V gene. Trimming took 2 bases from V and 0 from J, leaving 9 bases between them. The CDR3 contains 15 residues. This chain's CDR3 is CASSFRGGSGNTIYF. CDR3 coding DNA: TGCGCCAGCAGCTTTAGGGGGGGCTCTGGAAACACCATATATTTT. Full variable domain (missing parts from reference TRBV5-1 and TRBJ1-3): KAGVTQTPRYLIKTRGQQVTLSCSPISGHRSVSWYQQTPGQGLQFLFEYFSETQRNKGNFPGRFSGRQFSNSRSEMNVSTLELGDSALYLCASSFRGGSGNTIYFGEGSWLTVV.

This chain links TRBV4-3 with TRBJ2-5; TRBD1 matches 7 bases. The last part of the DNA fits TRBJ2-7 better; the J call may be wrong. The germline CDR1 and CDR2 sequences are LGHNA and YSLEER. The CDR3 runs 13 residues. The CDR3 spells CASSLGQLDEQYF. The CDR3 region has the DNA TGCGCCAGCAGCCTGGGACAGCTAGACGAGCAGTACTTC.

The CDR3 nucleotides are TGCGCCAGCAGCCAAGATCCGTCGGGGGGGAACACTGAAGCTTTCTTT. The encoded protein is CASSQDPSGGNTEAFF. This chain uses TRBV4-3 with TRBJ1-1; tentative D call: TRBD1 (5 bases). The germline CDR1 and CDR2 sequences are LGHNA and YSLEER. The ends were cut back, 0 bases at V and 1 base at J, with 12 bases in the middle. CDR3 length: 16 residues.

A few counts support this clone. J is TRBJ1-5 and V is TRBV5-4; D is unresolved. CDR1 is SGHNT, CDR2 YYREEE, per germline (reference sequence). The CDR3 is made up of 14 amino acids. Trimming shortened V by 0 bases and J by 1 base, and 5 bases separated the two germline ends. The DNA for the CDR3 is TGTGCCAGCAGCTTGGCTGGCAGCAATCAGCCCCAGCATTTT. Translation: CASSLAGSNQPQHF.

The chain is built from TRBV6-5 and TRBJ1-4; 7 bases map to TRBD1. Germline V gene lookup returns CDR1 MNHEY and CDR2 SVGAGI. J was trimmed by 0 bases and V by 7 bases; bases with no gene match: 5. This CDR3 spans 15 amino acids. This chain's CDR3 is CASTGGLATNEKLFF. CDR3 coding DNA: TGTGCCAGCACAGGGGGACTTGCAACTAATGAAAAACTGTTTTTT.